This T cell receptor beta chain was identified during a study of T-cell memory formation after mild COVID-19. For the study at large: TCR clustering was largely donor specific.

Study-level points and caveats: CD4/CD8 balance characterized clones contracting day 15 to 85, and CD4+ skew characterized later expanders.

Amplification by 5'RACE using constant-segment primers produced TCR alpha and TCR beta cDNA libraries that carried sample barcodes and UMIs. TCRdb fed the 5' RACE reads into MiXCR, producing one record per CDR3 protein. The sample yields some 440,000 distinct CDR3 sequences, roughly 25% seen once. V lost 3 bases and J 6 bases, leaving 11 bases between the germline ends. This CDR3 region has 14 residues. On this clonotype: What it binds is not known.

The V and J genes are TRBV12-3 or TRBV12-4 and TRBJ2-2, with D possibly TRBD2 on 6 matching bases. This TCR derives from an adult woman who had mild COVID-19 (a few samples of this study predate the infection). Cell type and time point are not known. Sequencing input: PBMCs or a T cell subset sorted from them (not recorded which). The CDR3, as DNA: TGTGCCAGCAGTTTCGGAGGGTTCGCCGGGGAGCTGTTTTTT. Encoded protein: CASSFGGFAGELFF.